These 6 T cell receptor beta chains were sequenced from one sample in a study of regulatory T cells in long-lasting Graves disease. Arm-PCR of CDR3 regions and iRepertoire HTBI primers were the basis on which TCR beta libraries were built. TCRdb itself ran the multiplex PCR reads through MiXCR, one entry per CDR3 protein. The sample yields 600,000 to 850,000 distinct CDR3 sequences, approximately 31% seen once. The time point: persistent/refractory GD, antithyroid drugs over 5 years with positive TRAb. TCR sequences were obtained from RNA taken from PBMCs. This material consisted of peripheral blood mononuclear cells (PBMCs), taken when the disease was refractory, from a patient treated with antithyroid drugs. These receptors originate from a female donor with Graves disease.

There are a few counts of this clonotype. V and J are TRBV20-1 and TRBJ1-4; 7 positions agree with TRBD1. Germline lookup yields CDR1 DFQATT and CDR2 SNEGSKA (reference sequence). V was clipped by 6 bases and J by 3 bases; unmatched bases: 4. The CDR3 has 13 residues. CDR3 sequence reads: CSAPGTANEKLFF. The CDR3 DNA follows: TGCAGTGCCCCAGGGACAGCTAATGAAAAACTGTTTTTT.

The CDR3 loop reads CASSSRTLSSYEQYF. CDR3 DNA: TGTGCCAGCAGTTCCAGGACCCTGAGCTCCTACGAGCAGTACTTC. The chain has TRBV12-3 or TRBV12-4 and TRBJ2-7; D is ambiguous. Deletions cut 4 bases from V and 0 bases from J, with 13 bases between. The CDR3 extends over 15 amino acids.

CDR3 residues: CASSLATELAGTQYF. The CDR3 bases are TGCGCCAGCAGCTTGGCAACAGAGCTAGCGGGGACCCAGTACTTC. The rearrangement joins TRBV5-1 to TRBJ2-5; 8 nucleotides line up with TRBD2. J lost 7 bases, V lost 0 bases, and 8 bases had no gene match. The germline CDR1 and CDR2 sequences are SGHRS and YFSETQ. This CDR3 has 15 amino acids.

In its sample, this clonotype was seen a few times. This rearrangement joins TRBV29-1 to TRBJ1-1; TRBD1 aligns across 7 bases. The V gene's germline CDR1 is SQVTM and CDR2 ANQGSEA. The CDR3 spans 13 residues. V lost 6 bases, J lost 5 bases, and 9 bases stayed unmatched. The CDR3 sequence: CSVETGRLTEAFF. The DNA of the CDR3 is TGCAGCGTGGAGACAGGGAGACTGACTGAAGCTTTCTTT. Together with reference TRBV29-1 and TRBJ1-1, the CDR3 gives the full variable domain: SAVISQKPSRDICQRGTSLTIQCQVDSQVTMMFWYRQQPGQSLTLIATANQGSEATYESGFVIDKFPISRPNLTFSTLTVSNMSPEDSSIYLCSVETGRLTEAFFGQGTRLTVV.

The genes are TRBV20-1 and TRBJ1-1, with TRBD1 matching over 7 bases. The CDR3 runs 13 residues. Germline V gene data show CDR1 as DFQATT and CDR2 as SNEGSKA (reference sequence). Germline trimming cut 6 bases from V and 5 bases from J; bases unmatched to any gene: 9. CDR3 amino acids: CSAGGAGGTEAFF. CDR3 bases: TGCAGTGCAGGGGGGGCAGGGGGGACTGAAGCTTTCTTT.

The chain links TRBV29-1 to TRBJ2-6; D possibly corresponds to TRBD2 (5 bases). V lost 2 bases to trimming and J lost 0 bases, with 11 bases between them. The CDR3 has 16 residues. Germline CDR1 and CDR2: SQVTM and ANQGSEA. The CDR3 nucleotides are TGCAGCGTTGAATCCGGGATTCTCTCTGGGGCCAACGTCCTGACTTTC. Protein product: CSVESGILSGANVLTF.